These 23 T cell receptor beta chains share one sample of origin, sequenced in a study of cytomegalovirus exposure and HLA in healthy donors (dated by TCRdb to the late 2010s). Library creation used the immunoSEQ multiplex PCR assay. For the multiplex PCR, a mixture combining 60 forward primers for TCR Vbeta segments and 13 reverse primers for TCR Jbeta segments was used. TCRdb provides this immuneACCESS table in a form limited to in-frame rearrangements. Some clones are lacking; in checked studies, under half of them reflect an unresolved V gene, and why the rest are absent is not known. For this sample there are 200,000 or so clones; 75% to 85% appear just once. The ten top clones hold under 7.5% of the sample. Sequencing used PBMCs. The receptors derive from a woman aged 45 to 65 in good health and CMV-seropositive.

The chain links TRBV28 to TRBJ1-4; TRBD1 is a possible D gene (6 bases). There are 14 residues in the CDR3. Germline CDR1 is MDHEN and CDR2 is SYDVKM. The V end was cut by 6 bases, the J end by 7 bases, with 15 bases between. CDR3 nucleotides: TGTGCCAGCAGCCCGGGACACACCATTGAAAAACTGTTTTTT. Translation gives CASSPGHTIEKLFF. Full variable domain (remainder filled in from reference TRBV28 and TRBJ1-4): DVKVTQSSRYLVKRTGEKVFLECVQDMDHENMFWYRQDPGLGLRLIYFSYDVKMKEKGDIPEGYSVSREKKERFSLILESASTNQTSMYLCASSPGHTIEKLFFGSGTQLSVL.

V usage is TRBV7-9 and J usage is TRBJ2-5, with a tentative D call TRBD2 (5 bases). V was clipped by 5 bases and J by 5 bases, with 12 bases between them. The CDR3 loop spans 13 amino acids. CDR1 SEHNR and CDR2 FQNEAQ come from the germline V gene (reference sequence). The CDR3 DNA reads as TGTGCCAGCAGCCAGCGGACCCTCGAGACCCAGTACTTC. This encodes CASSQRTLETQYF.

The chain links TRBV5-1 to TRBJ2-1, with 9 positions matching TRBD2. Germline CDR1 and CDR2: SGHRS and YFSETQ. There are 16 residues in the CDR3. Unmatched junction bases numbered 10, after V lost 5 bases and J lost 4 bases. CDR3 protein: CASSMGAGGRYNEQFF. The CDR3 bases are TGCGCCAGCAGTATGGGGGCGGGGGGGCGTTACAATGAGCAGTTCTTC.

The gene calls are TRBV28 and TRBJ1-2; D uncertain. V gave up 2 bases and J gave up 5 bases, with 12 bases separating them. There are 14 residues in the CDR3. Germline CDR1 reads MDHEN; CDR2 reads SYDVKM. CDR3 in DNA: TGTGCCAGCAGTTTACCTGCAGTTCGATATGGCTACACCTTC. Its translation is CASSLPAVRYGYTF.

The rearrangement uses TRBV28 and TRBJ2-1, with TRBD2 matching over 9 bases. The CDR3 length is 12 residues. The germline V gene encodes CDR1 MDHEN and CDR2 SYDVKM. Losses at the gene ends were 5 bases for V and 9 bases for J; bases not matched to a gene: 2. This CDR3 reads CASSGTSSEQFF. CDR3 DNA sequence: TGTGCCAGCAGTGGGACTAGCTCTGAGCAGTTCTTC.

The CDR3 nucleotides are TGTGCCAGCAGCTTACGGACTGAGTTAGCCAAAAACATTCAGTACTTC. It yields the protein CASSLRTELAKNIQYF. The V and J genes are TRBV27 and TRBJ2-4; D is perhaps TRBD2 (5 bases). The V and J ends lost 6 bases and 0 bases respectively, with 15 bases between them. The CDR3 extends over 16 amino acids. Germline CDR1 reads MNHEY; CDR2 reads SMNVEV (reference sequence).

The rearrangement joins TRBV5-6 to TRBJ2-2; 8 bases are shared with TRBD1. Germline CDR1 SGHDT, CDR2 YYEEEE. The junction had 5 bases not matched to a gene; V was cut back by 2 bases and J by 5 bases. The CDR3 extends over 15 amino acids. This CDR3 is CASSLVQGATGELFF. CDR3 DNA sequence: TGTGCCAGCAGCTTAGTTCAGGGGGCGACCGGGGAGCTGTTTTTT.

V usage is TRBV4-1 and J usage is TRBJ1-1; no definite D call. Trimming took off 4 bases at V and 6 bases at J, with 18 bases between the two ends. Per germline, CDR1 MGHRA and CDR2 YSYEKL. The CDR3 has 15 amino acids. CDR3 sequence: CASSRGFRDPPEAFF. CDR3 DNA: TGCGCCAGCAGCCGAGGGTTTCGGGATCCTCCTGAAGCTTTCTTT.

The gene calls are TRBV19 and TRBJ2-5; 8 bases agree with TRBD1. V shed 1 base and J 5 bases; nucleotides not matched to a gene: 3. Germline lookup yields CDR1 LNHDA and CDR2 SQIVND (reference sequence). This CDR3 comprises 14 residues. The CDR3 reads CASSIGTGSETQYF. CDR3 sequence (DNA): TGTGCCAGTAGTATAGGGACAGGGAGTGAGACCCAGTACTTC.

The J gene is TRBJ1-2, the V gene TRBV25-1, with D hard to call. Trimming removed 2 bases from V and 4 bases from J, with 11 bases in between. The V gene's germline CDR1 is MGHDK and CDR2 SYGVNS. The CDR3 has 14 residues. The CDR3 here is CASSETGRFYGYTF. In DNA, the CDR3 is TGTGCCAGCAGTGAAACCGGGAGATTCTATGGCTACACCTTC.

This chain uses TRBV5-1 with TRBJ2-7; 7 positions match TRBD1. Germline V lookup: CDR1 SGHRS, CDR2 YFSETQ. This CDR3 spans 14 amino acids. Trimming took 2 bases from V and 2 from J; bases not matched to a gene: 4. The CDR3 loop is CASSLQGHPYEQYF. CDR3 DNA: TGCGCCAGCAGCTTACAGGGGCACCCCTACGAGCAGTACTTC.

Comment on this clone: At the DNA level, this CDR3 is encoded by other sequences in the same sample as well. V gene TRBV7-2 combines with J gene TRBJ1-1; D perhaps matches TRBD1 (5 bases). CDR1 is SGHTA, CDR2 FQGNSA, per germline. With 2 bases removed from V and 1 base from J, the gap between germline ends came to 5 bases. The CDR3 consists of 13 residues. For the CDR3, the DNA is TGTGCCAGCAGCTTACAGGGGAACACTGAAGCTTTCTTT. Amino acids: CASSLQGNTEAFF.

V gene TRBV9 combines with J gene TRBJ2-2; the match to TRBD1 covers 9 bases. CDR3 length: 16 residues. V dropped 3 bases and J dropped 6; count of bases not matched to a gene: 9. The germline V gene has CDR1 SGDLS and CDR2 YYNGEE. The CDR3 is CASSASPRTGAGELFF. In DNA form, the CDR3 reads TGTGCCAGCAGCGCCTCCCCTCGGACAGGGGCCGGGGAGCTGTTTTTT.

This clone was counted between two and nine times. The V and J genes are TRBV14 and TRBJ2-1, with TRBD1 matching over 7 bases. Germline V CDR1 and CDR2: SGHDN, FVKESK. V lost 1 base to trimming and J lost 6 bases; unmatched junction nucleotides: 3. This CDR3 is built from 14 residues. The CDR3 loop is CASSQGDRFNEQFF. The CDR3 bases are TGTGCCAGCAGCCAAGGGGACAGATTCAATGAGCAGTTCTTC.

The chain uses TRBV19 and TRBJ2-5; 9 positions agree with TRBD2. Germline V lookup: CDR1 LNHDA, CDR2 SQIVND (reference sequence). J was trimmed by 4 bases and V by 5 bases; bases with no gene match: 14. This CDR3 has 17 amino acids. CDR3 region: CASSLRWRGGRGETQYF. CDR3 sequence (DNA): TGTGCCAGTAGTCTCCGTTGGCGGGGGGGCCGAGGAGAGACCCAGTACTTC.

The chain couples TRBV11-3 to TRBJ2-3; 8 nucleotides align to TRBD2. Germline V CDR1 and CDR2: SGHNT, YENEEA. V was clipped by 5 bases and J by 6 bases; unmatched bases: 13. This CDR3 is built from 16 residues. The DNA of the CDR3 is TGTGCCAGCAGCCCCACGAAGGGGACTAGAGGGGATACGCAGTATTTT. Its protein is CASSPTKGTRGDTQYF. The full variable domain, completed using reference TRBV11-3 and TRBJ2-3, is EAGVVQSPRYKIIEKKQPVAFWCNPISGHNTLYWYLQNLGQGPELLIRYENEEAVDDSQLPKDRFSAERLKGVDSTLKIQPAELGDSAVYLCASSPTKGTRGDTQYFGPGTRLTVL.

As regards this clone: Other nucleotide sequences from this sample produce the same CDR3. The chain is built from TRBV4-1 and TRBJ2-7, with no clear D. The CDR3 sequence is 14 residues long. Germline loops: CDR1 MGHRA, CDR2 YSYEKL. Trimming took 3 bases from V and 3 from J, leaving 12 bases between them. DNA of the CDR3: TGCGCCAGCAGCCAGCCTTTTGCCAGCTACGAGCAGTACTTC. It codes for CASSQPFASYEQYF.

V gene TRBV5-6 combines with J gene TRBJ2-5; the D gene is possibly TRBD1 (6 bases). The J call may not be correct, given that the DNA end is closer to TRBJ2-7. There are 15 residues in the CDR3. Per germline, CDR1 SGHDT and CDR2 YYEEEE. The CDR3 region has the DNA TGTGCCAGCAGCTCGCTCCCGGGACATCACTACGAGCAGTACTTC. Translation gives CASSSLPGHHYEQYF.

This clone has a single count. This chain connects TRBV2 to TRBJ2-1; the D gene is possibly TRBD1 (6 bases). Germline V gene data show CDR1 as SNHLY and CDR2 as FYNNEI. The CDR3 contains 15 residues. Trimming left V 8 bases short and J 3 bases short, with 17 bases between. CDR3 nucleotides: TGTGCCAGCCGTGGTCAGGGGTCAAGCTACAATGAGCAGTTCTTC. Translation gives CASRGQGSSYNEQFF.

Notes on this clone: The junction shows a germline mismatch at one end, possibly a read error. DNA for the CDR3: TGTTCTAGTGGGTCGACAGCTAACTATGGCTACACCTTC. It codes for CSSGSTANYGYTF. The chain couples TRBV12-5 to TRBJ1-2; D is possibly TRBD1 (5 bases). In germline, CDR1 is LGHNT, CDR2 FRNRAP. The CDR3 spans 13 residues.

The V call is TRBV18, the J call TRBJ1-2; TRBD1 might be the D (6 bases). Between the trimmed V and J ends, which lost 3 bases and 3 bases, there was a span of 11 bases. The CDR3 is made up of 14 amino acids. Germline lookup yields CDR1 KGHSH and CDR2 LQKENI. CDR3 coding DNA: TGTGCCAGCTCACCCGGACAGCCTGACTATGGCTACACCTTC. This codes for CASSPGQPDYGYTF.

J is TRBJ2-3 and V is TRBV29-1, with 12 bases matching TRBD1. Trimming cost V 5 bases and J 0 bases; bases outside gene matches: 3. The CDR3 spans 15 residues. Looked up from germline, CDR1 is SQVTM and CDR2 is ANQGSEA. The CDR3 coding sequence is TGCAGCGTTCCGGGACAGGGGGCCAGCACAGATACGCAGTATTTT. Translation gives CSVPGQGASTDTQYF.

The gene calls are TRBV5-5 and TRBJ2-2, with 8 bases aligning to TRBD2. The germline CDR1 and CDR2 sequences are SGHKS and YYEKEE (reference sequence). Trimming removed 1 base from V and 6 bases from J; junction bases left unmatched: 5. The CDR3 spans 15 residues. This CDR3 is CASSLLAGTAGELFF. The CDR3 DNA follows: TGTGCCAGCAGCTTGTTAGCGGGGACGGCCGGGGAGCTGTTTTTT.